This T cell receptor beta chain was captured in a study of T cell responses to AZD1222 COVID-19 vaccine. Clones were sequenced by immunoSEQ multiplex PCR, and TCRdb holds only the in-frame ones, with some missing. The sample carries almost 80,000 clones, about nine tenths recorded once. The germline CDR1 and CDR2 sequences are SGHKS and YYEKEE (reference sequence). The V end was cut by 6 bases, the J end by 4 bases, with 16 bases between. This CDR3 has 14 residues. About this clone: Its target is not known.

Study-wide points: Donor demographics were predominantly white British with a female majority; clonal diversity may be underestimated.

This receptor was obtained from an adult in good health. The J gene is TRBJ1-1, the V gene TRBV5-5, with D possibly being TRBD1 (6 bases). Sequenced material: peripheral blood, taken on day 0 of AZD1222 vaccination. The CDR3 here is CASTLLGGPTEAFF. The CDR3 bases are TGTGCCAGCACCCTGCTGGGGGGGCCCACTGAAGCTTTCTTT.